This is a list of T cell receptor beta chains from one sample in a study of early T cells in non-severe SARS-CoV-2 infection. In TCRdb, the 5' RACE reads were re-called with MiXCR into one record per CDR3 protein. The sample has approximately 73,000 distinct CDR3 sequences; 11% are singletons. Sequenced material: whole blood. These receptors originate from an adult who was a healthcare worker with PCR-confirmed SARS-CoV-2 infection or an uninfected control (not recorded which). The CDR3 runs from the conserved cysteine through the conserved F or W. D genes are given only for firm matches. Clone size, where shown, is once, few, many, or a class for clones that have expanded.

CDR3 length	J gene	V gene	D gene	clone size	CDR3 DNA	CDR3 protein
16	TRBJ2-3	TRBV9	TRBD1	many	TGTGCCAGCAGCAAGCGGGACAGGGGATCGACAGATACGCAGTATTTT	CASSKRDRGSTDTQYF
15	TRBJ2-5	TRBV5-1	TRBD2	many	TGCGCCAGCAGCCCCGGGACTAGCGGCGGGGAGACCCAGTACTTC	CASSPGTSGGETQYF
15	TRBJ2-3	TRBV29-1	TRBD1	.	TGCAGCGTCCACCCTCCGGGACAGGTATCAGGGGCGCAGTATTTT	CSVHPPGQVSGAQYF
16	TRBJ2-2	TRBV2	TRBD1	many	TGTGCCAGCAGTGAATCACCGACAGGGTCGGGCGGGGAGCTGTTTTTT	CASSESPTGSGGELFF
15	TRBJ2-7	TRBV5-6	TRBD1	.	TGTGCCAGCAGCTTGGGGTGGACAGGGGCCTCCGAGCAGTACTTC	CASSLGWTGASEQYF
17	TRBJ1-3	TRBV12-3/TRBV12-4	TRBD1	few	TGTGCCAGCAGTCCGCGGACAGGGCGGTCTGTTGGAAACACCATATATTTT	CASSPRTGRSVGNTIYF
14	TRBJ1-2	TRBV7-2	TRBD1	many	TGTGCCAGCAGCTTAGCGACAGGGAACTATGGCTACACCTTC	CASSLATGNYGYTF
16	TRBJ2-2	TRBV6-5	.	.	TGTGCCAGCTTCCCAGGGGCGTTCGCGAGCACCGGGGAGCTGTTTTTT	CASFPGAFASTGELFF
12	TRBJ1-5	TRBV6-1	TRBD1	few	TGTGCCAGCAACAGGGGGCTTCAGCCCCAGCATTTT	CASNRGLQPQHF
12	TRBJ2-7	TRBV6-2/TRBV6-3	.	few	TGTGCCAGTCGGATAGGTGCCTACGAGCAGTACTTC	CASRIGAYEQYF
14	TRBJ2-7	TRBV9	.	.	TGTGCCAGCAGCGTAGGCCCGGGGGGCCACGAGCAGTACTTC	CASSVGPGGHEQYF
17	TRBJ2-7	TRBV4-2	TRBD1	few	TGTGCCAGCAGCCAAGACATTCGTTCACAGGGGGCAGGCGAGCAGTACTTC	CASSQDIRSQGAGEQYF
15	TRBJ2-3	TRBV6-1	.	many	TGTGCCAGCAGTGAAGCGGCAGGGTACACAGATACGCAGTATTTT	CASSEAAGYTDTQYF
13	TRBJ1-1	TRBV9	.	few	TGTGCCAGCAGCGTATCCGGTAACACTGAAGCTTTCTTT	CASSVSGNTEAFF
12	TRBJ2-5	TRBV29-1	TRBD1	many	TGCAGCGTTGACGGGACAGGGGAGACCCAGTACTTC	CSVDGTGETQYF
18	TRBJ2-3	TRBV12-3/TRBV12-4	.	many	TGTGCCAGCAGTATGGAAAGCGGATTAGGGGGGCCCACAGATACGCAGTATTTT	CASSMESGLGGPTDTQYF
14	TRBJ1-2	TRBV7-9	.	few	TGTGCCAGCAGCATACCTGACAGGAACTATGGCTACACCTTC	CASSIPDRNYGYTF
13	TRBJ2-5	TRBV6-2/TRBV6-3	.	few	TGTGCCAGCAGTTCAACTGCCCCGAGGACCCAGTACTTC	CASSSTAPRTQYF
14	TRBJ2-3	TRBV12-3/TRBV12-4	.	many	TGTGCCAGCAGCCTGGGGGGCCCGGAGGATACGCAGTATTTT	CASSLGGPEDTQYF
14	TRBJ2-3	TRBV7-8	.	.	TGTGCCAGCAGCCCTTTGGCCCGCATGGATACGCAGTATTTT	CASSPLARMDTQYF
14	TRBJ2-7	TRBV6-1	TRBD1	.	TGTGCCAGCAGTGTGACCGGGACAGCCTACGAGCAGTACTTC	CASSVTGTAYEQYF
14	TRBJ1-4	TRBV20-1	.	few	TGCAGTGCTAGAGATCGGTCAGGGAGTGAAAAACTGTTTTTT	CSARDRSGSEKLFF
16	TRBJ1-5	TRBV4-3	.	medium-sized	TGCGCCAGCAGCCAAGATCTGGACCGCCCCAATCAGCCCCAGCATTTT	CASSQDLDRPNQPQHF
13	TRBJ1-5	TRBV2	TRBD1	few	TGTGCCAGCAATCCAGGGGGCAGGCAGCCCCAGCATTTT	CASNPGGRQPQHF
16	TRBJ1-3	TRBV30	.	.	TGTGCCTGGAGTGTCGGGCGTGGGGGATCTGGAAACACCATATATTTT	CAWSVGRGGSGNTIYF
16	TRBJ2-1	TRBV4-2	TRBD2	once	TGTGCCAGCAGCCAAGATGAACTAGCGGGGTCCAATGAGCAGTTCTTC	CASSQDELAGSNEQFF
15	TRBJ2-3	TRBV11-2	TRBD2	many	TGTGCCAGCAGCTTTCTAGCGGGGGGGCCCGATACGCAGTATTTT	CASSFLAGGPDTQYF
14	TRBJ2-7	TRBV29-1	TRBD2	many	TGCAGCGTTGAAGATCGGCTAGCGGGCTACGAGCAGTACTTC	CSVEDRLAGYEQYF
17	TRBJ1-1	TRBV6-2/TRBV6-3	TRBD1	many	TGTGCCAGCCGCTCTTTGCCGTCGACAGGGAGGAACACTGAAGCTTTCTTT	CASRSLPSTGRNTEAFF
15	TRBJ1-1	TRBV7-2	.	many	TGTGCCAGCAGCTTAGTGCCAGCCCTTCTCACTGAAGCTTTCTTT	CASSLVPALLTEAFF
11	TRBJ2-5	TRBV5-6	.	.	TGTGCCAGCAGCTTTCTGGAGACCCAGTACTTC	CASSFLETQYF
12	TRBJ2-2	TRBV14	.	few	TGTGCCAGCAGCCAGGCGGCCGGGGAGCTGTTTTTT	CASSQAAGELFF
16	TRBJ2-3	TRBV30	TRBD2	.	TGTGCCTGGAGGTCACTTGCTAGCGGCCCCACAGATACGCAGTATTTT	CAWRSLASGPTDTQYF
13	TRBJ1-5	TRBV30	.	many	TGTGCCTGGAGTACAGGTCCCAGCCAGCCCCAGCATTTT	CAWSTGPSQPQHF
12	TRBJ2-5	TRBV20-1	.	.	TGCAGTGCTAGTGAAGAGGGTCTCACCCAGTACTTC	CSASEEGLTQYF
12	TRBJ1-1	TRBV29-1	.	.	TGCAGCGTTCCTTTAGGGAACACTGAAGCTTTCTTT	CSVPLGNTEAFF
15	TRBJ2-1	TRBV6-5	TRBD2	many	TGTGCCAGCAGCCGGACTAGCGGGGGGACCGTCGAGCAGTTCTTC	CASSRTSGGTVEQFF
14	TRBJ2-7	TRBV9	.	few	TGTGCCAGCAGCGTAGATGCTGGCTCCTACGAGCAGTACTTC	CASSVDAGSYEQYF
14	TRBJ2-7	TRBV14	.	few	TGTGCCAGCAGTTTTAGGACAACTTCCTACGAGCAGTACTTC	CASSFRTTSYEQYF
14	TRBJ2-7	TRBV9	TRBD1	few	TGTGCCAGCAGCGGGGGACAGGGTCCCTACGAGCAGTACTTC	CASSGGQGPYEQYF